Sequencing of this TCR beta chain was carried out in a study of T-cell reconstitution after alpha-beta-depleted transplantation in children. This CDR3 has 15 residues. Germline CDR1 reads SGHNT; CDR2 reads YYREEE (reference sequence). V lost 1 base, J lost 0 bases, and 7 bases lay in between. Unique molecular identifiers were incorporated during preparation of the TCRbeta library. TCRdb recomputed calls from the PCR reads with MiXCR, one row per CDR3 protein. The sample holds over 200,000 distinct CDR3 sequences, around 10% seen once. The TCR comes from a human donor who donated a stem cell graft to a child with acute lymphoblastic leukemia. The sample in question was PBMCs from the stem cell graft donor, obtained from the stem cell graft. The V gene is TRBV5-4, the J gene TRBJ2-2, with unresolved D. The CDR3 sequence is CASSLRSANTGELFF. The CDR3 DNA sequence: TGTGCCAGCAGCTTGCGGTCCGCGAACACCGGGGAGCTGTTTTTT.